These 12 T cell receptor beta chains were all obtained from the same sample, sequenced in a study of T-cell reconstitution after alpha-beta-depleted transplantation in children. Unique molecular identifiers were incorporated during preparation of the TCRbeta library. One entry per CDR3 protein, called by TCRdb with MiXCR from the PCR reads. The repertoire has around 370,000 distinct CDR3 sequences, about a tenth of them found once; the top ten carry 2% to 3%. The starting material was PBMCs from the stem cell graft donor, obtained from the stem cell graft. The receptor source for this set is a human donor who donated a stem cell graft to a child with acute lymphoblastic leukemia.

This clonotype was found many times. The chain recombines TRBV7-9 with TRBJ1-5; D remains ambiguous. This CDR3 is built from 12 residues. Germline CDR1 SEHNR, CDR2 FQNEAQ (reference sequence). V lost 6 bases, J lost 6 bases, and 9 bases lay in between. The CDR3 spells CASSLRGQPQHF. CDR3 bases: TGTGCCAGCAGTTTAAGAGGTCAGCCCCAGCATTTT.

The rearrangement joins TRBV11-2 to TRBJ1-2, with 7 bases lining up with TRBD1. The ends lost 5 bases at V and 6 bases at J; junction bases unmatched: 18. The CDR3 loop spans 17 amino acids. Germline CDR1 SGHAT, CDR2 FQNNGV. The CDR3 coding sequence is TGTGCCAGCAGCCAAGGGGGCGCCGGATCCCTAGTAAATGGCTACACCTTC. This translates into CASSQGGAGSLVNGYTF. Variable domain in full (rest from reference TRBV11-2 and TRBJ1-2): EAGVAQSPRYKIIEKRQSVAFWCNPISGHATLYWYQQILGQGPKLLIQFQNNGVVDDSQLPKDRFSAERLKGVDSTLKIQPAKLEDSAVYLCASSQGGAGSLVNGYTFGSGTRLTVV.

This clonotype came up a few times. This chain joins TRBV16 and TRBJ1-6, with a tentative D call TRBD1 (6 bases). There are 16 residues in the CDR3. The V gene's germline CDR1 is KGHSY and CDR2 FQNENV. Deletions cut 0 bases from V and 13 bases from J, with 19 bases between. The chain's CDR3 is CASSQSGSGGSGPLHF. CDR3 nucleotide sequence: TGTGCCAGCAGCCAATCCGGGAGCGGGGGCTCTGGGCCCCTCCACTTT.

A few counts support this clonotype. The chain recombines TRBV5-1 with TRBJ1-2, with D tentatively TRBD1 (5 bases). Germline CDR1 and CDR2: SGHRS and YFSETQ. The V end was cut by 1 base, the J end by 2 bases, with 18 bases between. CDR3 length: 17 amino acids. The chain's CDR3 is CASSLKNGRGMNYGYTF. DNA of the CDR3: TGCGCCAGCAGCTTGAAGAACGGGCGGGGGATGAACTATGGCTACACCTTC. Variable domain in full (rest from reference TRBV5-1 and TRBJ1-2): KAGVTQTPRYLIKTRGQQVTLSCSPISGHRSVSWYQQTPGQGLQFLFEYFSETQRNKGNFPGRFSGRQFSNSRSEMNVSTLELGDSALYLCASSLKNGRGMNYGYTFGSGTRLTVV.

A few counts support this clonotype. The V and J genes are TRBV5-8 and TRBJ2-3; maybe TRBD1 (5 bases). This CDR3 is 15 amino acids long. V lost 2 bases to trimming and J lost 2 bases, with 12 bases between them. CDR1 and CDR2 (germline): SGHTS, YDEGEE. The CDR3, as DNA: TGTGCCAGCAGCTTAGACACCGGACACACAGATACGCAGTATTTT. It encodes CASSLDTGHTDTQYF. Based on the CDR3 plus reference TRBV5-8 and TRBJ2-3, the full variable domain is EAGVTQSPTHLIKTRGQQATLRCSPISGHTSVYWYQQALGLGLQFLLWYDEGEERNRGNFPPRFSGRQFPNYSSELNVNALELEDSALYLCASSLDTGHTDTQYFGPGTRLTVL.

This clonotype was counted only a few times. The chain is built from TRBV20-1 and TRBJ1-1; 7 nucleotides line up with TRBD1. Per germline, CDR1 DFQATT and CDR2 SNEGSKA (reference sequence). The CDR3 is 17 amino acids. Trimming at V came to 0 bases and at J to 0 bases, leaving 10 bases not matched to a gene. The CDR3 nucleotides read TGCAGTGCTAGAGATAAGTCTTGGGACAGTATGAACACTGAAGCTTTCTTT. It is translated as CSARDKSWDSMNTEAFF.

This clonotype has a handful of counts. The J gene is TRBJ1-1, the V gene TRBV3-1; D unresolved. The germline V gene encodes CDR1 LGHDT and CDR2 YNNKEL (reference sequence). V shed 3 bases and J shed 8 bases, with 10 bases lying between them. This CDR3 region has 12 residues. The CDR3 DNA follows: TGTGCCAGCAGCCATGGGGATACGGAAGCTTTCTTT. It is translated as CASSHGDTEAFF.

This clonotype was seen a handful of times. This rearrangement joins TRBV12-3 or TRBV12-4 to TRBJ2-2, with D unresolved. Trimming took 5 bases from V and 4 from J, leaving 14 bases between them. The CDR3 has 15 residues. CDR3 residues: CASSPQRDFTGELFF. The CDR3 nucleotides read TGTGCCAGCAGTCCCCAAAGAGACTTCACCGGGGAGCTGTTTTTT.

The J gene is TRBJ2-7, the V gene TRBV18, with a tentative D call TRBD1 (5 bases). Germline V gene lookup returns CDR1 KGHSH and CDR2 LQKENI. V was clipped by 0 bases and J by 2 bases, with 8 bases between them. The CDR3 is made up of 14 amino acids. CDR3 coding DNA: TGTGCCAGCTCACCACCTGAGACAGCCTACGAGCAGTACTTC. Its protein is CASSPPETAYEQYF.

The genes are TRBV6-2 or TRBV6-3 and TRBJ2-7; 9 bases agree with TRBD1. Germline lookup yields CDR1 MNHEY and CDR2 SVGEGT. V dropped 1 base and J dropped 6; count of bases not matched to a gene: 4. This CDR3 region has 14 residues. The CDR3 reads CASSYYRGRGEQYF. CDR3 DNA sequence: TGTGCCAGCAGTTACTACAGGGGGCGAGGCGAGCAGTACTTC.

CDR3 amino acids: CASSGATGGGQPQHF. The CDR3 DNA reads as TGTGCCAGCAGTGGCGCCACAGGGGGAGGTCAGCCCCAGCATTTT. J is TRBJ1-5 and V is TRBV6-1; TRBD1 matches 8 bases. The trim removed 4 bases at V and 6 bases at J, leaving 8 bases unmatched. Germline lookup yields CDR1 MNHNS and CDR2 SASEGT. The CDR3 loop spans 15 amino acids.

The chain links TRBV11-2 to TRBJ1-3, with 11 bases that match TRBD1. The V gene's germline CDR1 is SGHAT and CDR2 FQNNGV. This CDR3 comprises 18 residues. V shed 5 bases, J shed 4 bases, and the junction held 13 bases outside the gene matches. CDR3 sequence (DNA): TGTGCCAGCAGCCCCCGTCTGTGGACAGGGGGCTTCGGAAACACCATATATTTT. Translating it yields CASSPRLWTGGFGNTIYF.